This TCR beta chain was recorded in a study of metastatic and nonmetastatic thyroid tumors. The CDR3 contains 13 residues. In germline, CDR1 is ENHRY, CDR2 SYGVKD. TCRdb re-processed the PCR reads through MiXCR. The profile shows some 40,000 clones, roughly 16% of them singletons. As to this clone: Germline is not matched at one junction end, which may reflect a read error.

There were no patients who had received any treatment before thyroid surgery. This chain connects TRBV10-3 to TRBJ2-7; D may be TRBD2 (6 bases). The receptor comes from a female donor with papillary thyroid cancer or a benign thyroid nodule (not recorded which). Some clones in this sample may be carry-over from other donors' samples. Sequenced input: blood. As DNA, the CDR3 is TGCGCCATCAGTAAGACTAGTGTGGGCGAGCAGTACTTC. Its protein is CAISKTSVGEQYF.